This TCR beta chain was documented in a study of blood T cell repertoires in COVID-19. About the research overall: Material from acute and convalescent COVID-19 was sourced from the United States, Italy and Spain. PBMCs, B-cell-depleted T cells, or T cells provided the cDNA or gDNA that made up the material.

There are 15 residues in the CDR3. V lost 3 bases, J lost 6 bases, and 18 bases lay in between. Germline V gene sequence: CDR1 SNHLY, CDR2 FYNNEI. Data came from immunoSEQ multiplex PCR; TCRdb stores just in-frame clones and leaves some out. Here the sample spans roughly 300,000 clones, about 89% being singletons. Sequencing used peripheral blood. This TCR was sampled from a woman in her 30s with COVID-19, enrolled during active disease. The rearrangement links TRBV2 to TRBJ2-7, with a tentative D call TRBD2 (5 bases). The DNA of the CDR3 is TGTGCCAGCAGTGAGTATGGCCTCGGGGTTGGCGAGCAGTACTTC. Residues: CASSEYGLGVGEQYF. Together with reference TRBV2 and TRBJ2-7, the CDR3 gives the full variable domain: EPEVTQTPSHQVTQMGQEVILRCVPISNHLYFYWYRQILGQKVEFLVSFYNNEISEKSEIFDDQFSVERPDGSNFTLKIRSTKLEDSAMYFCASSEYGLGVGEQYFGPGTRLTVT.